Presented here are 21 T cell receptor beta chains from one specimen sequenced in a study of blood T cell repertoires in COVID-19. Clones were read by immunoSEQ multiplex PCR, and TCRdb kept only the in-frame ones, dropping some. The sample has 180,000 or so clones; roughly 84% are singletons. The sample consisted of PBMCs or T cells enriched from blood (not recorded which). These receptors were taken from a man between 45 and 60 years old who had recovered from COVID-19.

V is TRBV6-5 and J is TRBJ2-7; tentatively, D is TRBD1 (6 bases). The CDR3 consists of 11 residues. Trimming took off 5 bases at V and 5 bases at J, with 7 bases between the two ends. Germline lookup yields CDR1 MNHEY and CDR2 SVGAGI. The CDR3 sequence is CASSNRDEQYF. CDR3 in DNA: TGTGCCAGCAGTAACAGGGACGAGCAGTACTTC.

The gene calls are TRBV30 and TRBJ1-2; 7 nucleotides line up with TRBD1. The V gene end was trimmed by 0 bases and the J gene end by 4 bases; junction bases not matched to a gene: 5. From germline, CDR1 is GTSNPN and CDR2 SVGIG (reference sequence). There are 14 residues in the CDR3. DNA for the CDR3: TGTGCCTGGAGTGTAGGGACAGAAGCCTATGGCTACACCTTC. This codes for CAWSVGTEAYGYTF.

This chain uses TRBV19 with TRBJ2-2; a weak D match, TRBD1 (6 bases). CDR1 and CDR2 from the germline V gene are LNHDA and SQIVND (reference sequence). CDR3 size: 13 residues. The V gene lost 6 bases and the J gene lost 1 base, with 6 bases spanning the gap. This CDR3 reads CASRDRNTGELFF. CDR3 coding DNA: TGTGCCAGTAGGGACAGGAACACCGGGGAGCTGTTTTTT.

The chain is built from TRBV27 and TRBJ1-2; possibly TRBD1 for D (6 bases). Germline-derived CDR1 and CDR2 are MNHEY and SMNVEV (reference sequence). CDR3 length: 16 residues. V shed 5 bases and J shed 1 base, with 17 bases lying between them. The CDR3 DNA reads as TGTGCCAGCAGTGACAGTTACAGGGACATTAACTATGGCTACACCTTC. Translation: CASSDSYRDINYGYTF.

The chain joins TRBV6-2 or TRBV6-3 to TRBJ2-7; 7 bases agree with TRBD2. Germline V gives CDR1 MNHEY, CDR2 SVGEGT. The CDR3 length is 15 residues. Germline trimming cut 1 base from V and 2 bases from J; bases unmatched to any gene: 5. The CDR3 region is CASSYWLAETYEQYF. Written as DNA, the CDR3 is TGTGCCAGCAGTTACTGGCTAGCGGAGACCTACGAGCAGTACTTC.

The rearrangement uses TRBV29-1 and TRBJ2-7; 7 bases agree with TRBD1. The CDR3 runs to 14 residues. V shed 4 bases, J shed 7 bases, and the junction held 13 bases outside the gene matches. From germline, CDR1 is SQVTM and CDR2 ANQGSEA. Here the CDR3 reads CSVALQTTGAEQYF. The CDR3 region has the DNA TGCAGCGTTGCCCTACAAACTACAGGGGCTGAGCAGTACTTC.

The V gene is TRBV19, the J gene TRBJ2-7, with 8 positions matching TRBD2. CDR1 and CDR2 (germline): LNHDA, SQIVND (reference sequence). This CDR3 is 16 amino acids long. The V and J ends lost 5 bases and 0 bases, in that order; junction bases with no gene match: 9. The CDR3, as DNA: TGTGCCAGTAGTGGGACTAGGGCTTCGAGCTCCTACGAGCAGTACTTC. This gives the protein CASSGTRASSSYEQYF.

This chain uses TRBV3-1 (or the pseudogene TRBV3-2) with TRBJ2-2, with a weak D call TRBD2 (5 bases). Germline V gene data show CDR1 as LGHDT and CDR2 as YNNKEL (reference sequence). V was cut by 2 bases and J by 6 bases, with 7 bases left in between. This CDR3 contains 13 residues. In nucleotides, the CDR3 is TGTGCCAGCAGCCAATCGAGGGCCGGGGAGCTGTTTTTT. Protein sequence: CASSQSRAGELFF.

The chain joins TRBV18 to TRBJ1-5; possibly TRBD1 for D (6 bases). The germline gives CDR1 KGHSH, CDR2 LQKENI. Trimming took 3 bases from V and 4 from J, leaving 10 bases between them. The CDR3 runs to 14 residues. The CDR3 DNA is TGTGCCAGCTCACCCTCAGGGGCTAATCAGCCCCAGCATTTT. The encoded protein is CASSPSGANQPQHF.

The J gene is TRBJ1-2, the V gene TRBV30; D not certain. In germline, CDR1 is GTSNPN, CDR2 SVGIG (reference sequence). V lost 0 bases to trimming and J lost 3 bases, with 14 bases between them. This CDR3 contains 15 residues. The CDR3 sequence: CAWSVLSYGDYGYTF. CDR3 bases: TGTGCCTGGAGTGTATTGAGTTACGGGGACTATGGCTACACCTTC.

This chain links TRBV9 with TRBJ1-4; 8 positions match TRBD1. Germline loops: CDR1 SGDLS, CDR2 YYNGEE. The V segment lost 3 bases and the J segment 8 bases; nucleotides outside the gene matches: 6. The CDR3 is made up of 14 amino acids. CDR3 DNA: TGTGCCAGCAGCGCCTCAGGACAGGGCGAAAAACTGTTTTTT. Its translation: CASSASGQGEKLFF.

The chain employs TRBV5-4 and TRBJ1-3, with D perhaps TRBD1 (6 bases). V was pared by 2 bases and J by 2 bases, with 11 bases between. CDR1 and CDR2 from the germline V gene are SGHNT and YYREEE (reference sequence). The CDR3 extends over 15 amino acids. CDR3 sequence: CASSLGGAAGNTIYF. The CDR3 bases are TGTGCCAGCAGCTTAGGGGGTGCTGCTGGAAACACCATATATTTT.

The chain's CDR3 is CASSLASGRNFNEQFF. The CDR3 nucleotides read TGTGCCAGCAGCTTGGCCTCAGGGCGTAATTTCAATGAGCAGTTCTTC. The chain links TRBV5-4 to TRBJ2-1; maybe TRBD1 (5 bases). Germline V gives CDR1 SGHNT, CDR2 YYREEE (reference sequence). The CDR3 runs 16 residues. V was shortened by 0 bases and J by 6 bases, with 16 bases between the two germline ends.

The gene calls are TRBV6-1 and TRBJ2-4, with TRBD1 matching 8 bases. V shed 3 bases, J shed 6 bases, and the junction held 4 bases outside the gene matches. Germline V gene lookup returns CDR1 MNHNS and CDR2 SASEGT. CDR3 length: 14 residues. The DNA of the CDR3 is TGTGCCAGCAGTGACAGGGGGCGCGCAAACATTCAGTACTTC. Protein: CASSDRGRANIQYF.

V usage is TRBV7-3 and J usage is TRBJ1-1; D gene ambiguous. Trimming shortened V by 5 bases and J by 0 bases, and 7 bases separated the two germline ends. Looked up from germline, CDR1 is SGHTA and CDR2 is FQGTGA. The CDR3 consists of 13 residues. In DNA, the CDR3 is TGTGCCAGCAGCCCTGGCATGAACACTGAAGCTTTCTTT. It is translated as CASSPGMNTEAFF.

This chain's CDR3 is CASSFTSGGTGELFF. The CDR3 DNA reads TGTGCCAGCAGTTTCACTAGCGGGGGCACCGGGGAGCTGTTTTTT. The chain joins TRBV27 to TRBJ2-2, with TRBD2 matching over 11 bases. The V gene end was trimmed by 3 bases and the J gene end by 4 bases; junction bases not matched to a gene: 1. The CDR3 runs to 15 residues. Germline assignment: CDR1 MNHEY and CDR2 SMNVEV (reference sequence).

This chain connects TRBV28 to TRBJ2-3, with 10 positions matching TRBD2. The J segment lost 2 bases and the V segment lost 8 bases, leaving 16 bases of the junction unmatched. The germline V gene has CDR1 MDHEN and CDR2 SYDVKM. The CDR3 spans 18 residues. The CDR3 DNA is TGTGCCAGCGGGGGCCTAGCGGGGGAGGCTAGGTCCACAGATACGCAGTATTTT. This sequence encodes CASGGLAGEARSTDTQYF. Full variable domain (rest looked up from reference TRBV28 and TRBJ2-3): DVKVTQSSRYLVKRTGEKVFLECVQDMDHENMFWYRQDPGLGLRLIYFSYDVKMKEKGDIPEGYSVSREKKERFSLILESASTNQTSMYLCASGGLAGEARSTDTQYFGPGTRLTVL.

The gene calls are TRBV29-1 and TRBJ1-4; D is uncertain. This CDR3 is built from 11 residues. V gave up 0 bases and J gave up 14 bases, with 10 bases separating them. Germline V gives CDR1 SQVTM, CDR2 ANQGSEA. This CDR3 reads CSVEETIGLFF. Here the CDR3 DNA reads TGCAGCGTTGAAGAAACCATCGGGCTGTTTTTT. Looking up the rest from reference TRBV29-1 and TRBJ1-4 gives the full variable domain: SAVISQKPSRDICQRGTSLTIQCQVDSQVTMMFWYRQQPGQSLTLIATANQGSEATYESGFVIDKFPISRPNLTFSTLTVSNMSPEDSSIYLCSVEETIGLFFGSGTQLSVL.

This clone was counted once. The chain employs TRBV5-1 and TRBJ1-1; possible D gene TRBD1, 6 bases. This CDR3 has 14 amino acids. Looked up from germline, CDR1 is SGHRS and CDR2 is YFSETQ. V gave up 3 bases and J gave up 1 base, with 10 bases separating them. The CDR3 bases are TGCGCCAGCAGCTCAGGGGCCCCGAACACTGAAGCTTTCTTT. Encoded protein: CASSSGAPNTEAFF.

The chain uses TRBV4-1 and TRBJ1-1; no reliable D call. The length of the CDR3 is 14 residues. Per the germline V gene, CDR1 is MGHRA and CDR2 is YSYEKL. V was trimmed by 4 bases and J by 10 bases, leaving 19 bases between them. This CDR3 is CASSRTGSLSGAFF. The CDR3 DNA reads TGCGCCAGCAGCCGAACCGGATCTCTGTCAGGAGCTTTCTTT.

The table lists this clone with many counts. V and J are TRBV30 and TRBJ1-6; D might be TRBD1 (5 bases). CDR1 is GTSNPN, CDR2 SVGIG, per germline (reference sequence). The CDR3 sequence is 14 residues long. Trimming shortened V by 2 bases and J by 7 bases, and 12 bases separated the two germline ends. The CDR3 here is CAWSSLQENSPLHF. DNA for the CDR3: TGTGCCTGGAGTTCCTTACAGGAAAATTCACCCCTCCACTTT.